This T cell receptor beta chain originates from a study of a mutant IDH1 vaccine in newly diagnosed glioma. V was cut by 5 bases and J by 7 bases, with 9 bases left in between. The CDR3 contains 12 residues. Germline CDR1 reads SEHNR; CDR2 reads FQNEAQ (reference sequence). Some clones are missing from TCRdb's copy, which holds only in-frame ones; the method was immunoSEQ multiplex PCR. The table records around 33,000 clones, about 80% of them present only once. Time point in this sample: baseline, week 1 (first vaccination visit). The sample's treatment: pre-vaccination baseline after standard-of-care therapy.

Material: peripheral blood mononuclear cells (PBMCs), obtained from a glioma patient treated with radiotherapy, temozolomide or both. The TCR was taken from a man aged 45-65 years with glioma. Some clones in this sample may be carry-over from other donors' samples. The V call is TRBV7-9, the J call TRBJ2-1; no reliable D call. The CDR3 bases are TGTGCCAGCAGCCTTATGGCTAATGAGCAGTTCTTC. Amino acid sequence: CASSLMANEQFF.